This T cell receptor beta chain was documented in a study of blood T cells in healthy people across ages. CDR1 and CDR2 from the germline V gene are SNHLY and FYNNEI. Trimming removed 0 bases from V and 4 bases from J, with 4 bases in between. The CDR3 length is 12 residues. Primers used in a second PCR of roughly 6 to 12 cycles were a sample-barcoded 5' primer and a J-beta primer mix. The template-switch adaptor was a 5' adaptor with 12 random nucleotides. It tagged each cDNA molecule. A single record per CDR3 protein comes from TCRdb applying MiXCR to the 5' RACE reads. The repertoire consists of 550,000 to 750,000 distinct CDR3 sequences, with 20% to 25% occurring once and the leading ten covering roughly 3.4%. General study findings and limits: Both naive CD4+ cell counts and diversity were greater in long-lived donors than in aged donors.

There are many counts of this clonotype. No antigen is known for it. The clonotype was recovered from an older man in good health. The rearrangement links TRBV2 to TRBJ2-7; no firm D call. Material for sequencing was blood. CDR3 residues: CASSEAGYEQYF. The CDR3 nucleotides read TGTGCCAGCAGTGAAGCAGGGTACGAGCAGTACTTC.